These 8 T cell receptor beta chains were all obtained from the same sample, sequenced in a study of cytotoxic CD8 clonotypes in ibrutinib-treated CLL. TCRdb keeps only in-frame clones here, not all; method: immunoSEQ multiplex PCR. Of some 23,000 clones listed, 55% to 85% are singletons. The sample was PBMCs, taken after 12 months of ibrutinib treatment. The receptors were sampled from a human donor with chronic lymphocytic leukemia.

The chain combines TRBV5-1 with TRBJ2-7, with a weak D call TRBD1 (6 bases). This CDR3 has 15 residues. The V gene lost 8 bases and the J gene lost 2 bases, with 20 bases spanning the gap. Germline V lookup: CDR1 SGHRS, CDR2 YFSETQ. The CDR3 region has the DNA TGCGCCAGTAAGACGGACCCTACAGGGCCCTACGAGCAGTACTTC. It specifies CASKTDPTGPYEQYF.

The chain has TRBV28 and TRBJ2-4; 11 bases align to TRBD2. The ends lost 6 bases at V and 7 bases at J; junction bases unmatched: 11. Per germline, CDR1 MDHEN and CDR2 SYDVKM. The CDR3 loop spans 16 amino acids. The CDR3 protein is CASRPGTSGRWNIQYF. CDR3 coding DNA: TGTGCCAGCAGGCCCGGGACTAGCGGACGGTGGAACATTCAGTACTTC.

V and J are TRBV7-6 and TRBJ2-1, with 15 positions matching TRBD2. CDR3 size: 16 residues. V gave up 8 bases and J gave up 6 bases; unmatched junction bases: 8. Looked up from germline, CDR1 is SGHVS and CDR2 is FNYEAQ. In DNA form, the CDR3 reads TGTGCCAGCCGGAAAGGGACTAGCGGGGGGTTCAATGAGCAGTTCTTC. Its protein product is CASRKGTSGGFNEQFF.

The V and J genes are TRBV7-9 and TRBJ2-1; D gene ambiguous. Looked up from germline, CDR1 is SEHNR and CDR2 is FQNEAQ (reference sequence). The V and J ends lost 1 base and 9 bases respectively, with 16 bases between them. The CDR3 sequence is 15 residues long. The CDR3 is CASSLVLGNRFEQFF. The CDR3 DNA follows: TGTGCCAGCAGCTTAGTTCTAGGGAATAGGTTTGAGCAGTTCTTC.

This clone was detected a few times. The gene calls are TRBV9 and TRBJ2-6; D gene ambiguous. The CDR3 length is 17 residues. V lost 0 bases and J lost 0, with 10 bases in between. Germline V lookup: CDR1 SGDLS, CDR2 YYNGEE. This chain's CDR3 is CASSVATTGSGANVLTF. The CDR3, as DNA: TGTGCCAGCAGCGTAGCTACTACGGGCTCTGGGGCCAACGTCCTGACTTTC.

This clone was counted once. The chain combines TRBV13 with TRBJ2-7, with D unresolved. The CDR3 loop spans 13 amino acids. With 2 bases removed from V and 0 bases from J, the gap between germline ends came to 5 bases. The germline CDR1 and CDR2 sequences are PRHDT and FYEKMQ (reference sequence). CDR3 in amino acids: CASSLLSSYEQYF. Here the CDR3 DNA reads TGTGCCAGCAGCTTACTAAGCTCCTACGAGCAGTACTTC.

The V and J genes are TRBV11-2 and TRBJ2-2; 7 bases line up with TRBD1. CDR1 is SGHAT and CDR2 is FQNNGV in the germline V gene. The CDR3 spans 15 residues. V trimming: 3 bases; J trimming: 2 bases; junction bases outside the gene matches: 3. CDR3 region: CASSFRGGNTGELFF. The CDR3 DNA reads TGTGCCAGCAGCTTCCGAGGGGGCAACACCGGGGAGCTGTTTTTT.

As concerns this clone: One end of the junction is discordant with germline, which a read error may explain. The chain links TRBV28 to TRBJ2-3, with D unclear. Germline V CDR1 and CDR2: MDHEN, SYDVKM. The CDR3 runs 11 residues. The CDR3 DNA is TGTGCCAGCAGTTTATCTCAGGTGATGTTTTTT. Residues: CASSLSQVMFF.